The 15 T cell receptor beta chains presented below share a single source sample, sequenced in a study of Ad26.COV2.S vaccination and SARS-CoV-2 variants. The treatment was: 19 received Ad26.COV2.S at low or high dose, single or two shots; several received placebo; per-sample allocation not given. Sample collection was performed on day 63 after the first vaccine or placebo injection. Only in-frame clones appear in the TCRdb table, and some are missing; sequencing was by immunoSEQ multiplex PCR. The sample lists 400,000 to 500,000 clones, roughly 88% occurring once. This specimen consisted of peripheral blood, obtained in a trial of Ad26.COV2.S vaccine versus placebo. These receptors came from a person between 18 and 65 years old who received the Ad26.COV2.S COVID-19 vaccine or a placebo.

The CDR3 region is CASSLWTGRTDTQYF. For the CDR3, the DNA is TGTGCCAGCAGCCTTTGGACAGGGCGCACAGATACGCAGTATTTT. The chain uses TRBV14 and TRBJ2-3; TRBD1 matches at 8 bases. Germline CDR1 is SGHDN and CDR2 is FVKESK. The CDR3 sequence is 15 residues long. V shed 4 bases, J shed 1 base, and the junction held 4 bases outside the gene matches.

The chain employs TRBV28 and TRBJ2-5, with no clear D. Trimming left V 3 bases short and J 2 bases short, with 10 bases between. The CDR3 covers 14 residues. Looked up from germline, CDR1 is MDHEN and CDR2 is SYDVKM. The DNA for the CDR3 is TGTGCCAGCAGTTTGGGGTACCTGCAAGAGACCCAGTACTTC. Its translation is CASSLGYLQETQYF.

This clone was seen a single time. CDR3 DNA sequence: TGTGCCAGCAGCGTAGTTCCCTCAGGAACTAATGAAAAACTGTTTTTT. Residues: CASSVVPSGTNEKLFF. V usage is TRBV9 and J usage is TRBJ1-4; no reliable D call. The CDR3 length is 16 residues. V was clipped by 0 bases and J by 1 base, with 10 bases between them. Germline assignment: CDR1 SGDLS and CDR2 YYNGEE.

The J gene is TRBJ2-3, the V gene TRBV5-1; 9 bases map to TRBD2. The ends lost 7 bases at V and 4 bases at J; junction bases unmatched: 16. This CDR3 comprises 17 residues. Germline assignment: CDR1 SGHRS and CDR2 YFSETQ. The DNA for the CDR3 is TGCGCCAGCCGCCAGGGGATAGCGGGGGACGGGGCAGATACGCAGTATTTT. Its translation: CASRQGIAGDGADTQYF.

J is TRBJ2-3 and V is TRBV6-4, with 7 bases lining up with TRBD2. CDR3 size: 14 residues. Unmatched junction bases numbered 11, after V lost 0 bases and J lost 14 bases. The V gene's germline CDR1 is MRHNA and CDR2 SNTAGT. The CDR3 spells CASSDSSDPGLLYF. The CDR3 region has the DNA TGTGCCAGCAGTGACTCGAGTGATCCGGGACTATTGTATTTT.

The chain joins TRBV5-4 to TRBJ1-4; D remains ambiguous. The CDR3 consists of 13 residues. The ends were cut back, 0 bases at V and 7 bases at J, with 7 bases in the middle. Germline V CDR1 and CDR2: SGHNT, YYREEE (reference sequence). Written as DNA, the CDR3 is TGTGCCAGCAGCTTGGCCGGGAGTGAAAAACTGTTTTTT. Protein sequence: CASSLAGSEKLFF.

This clone appeared a few times. The V gene is TRBV19, the J gene TRBJ1-2; D is unresolved. This CDR3 has 12 amino acids. V shed 6 bases and J shed 8 bases, with 13 bases lying between them. Germline CDR1 reads LNHDA; CDR2 reads SQIVND (reference sequence). The CDR3 DNA reads as TGTGCCAGTAGCCAGACAATCCCGGGCTACACCTTC. This translates into CASSQTIPGYTF.

The gene calls are TRBV6-2 or TRBV6-3 and TRBJ1-2; D is unresolved. CDR1 MNHEY and CDR2 SVGEGT come from the germline V gene. V was cut by 5 bases and J by 7 bases, with 14 bases left in between. This CDR3 has 13 amino acids. The chain's CDR3 is CASSKSIGSGYTF. The CDR3 DNA sequence: TGTGCCAGCAGTAAAAGTATTGGGTCTGGCTACACCTTC.

The rearrangement links TRBV25-1 to TRBJ1-1; D uncertain. With 3 bases removed from V and 4 bases from J, the gap between germline ends came to 9 bases. CDR3 size: 13 residues. CDR1 is MGHDK and CDR2 is SYGVNS in the germline V gene. CDR3 sequence: CASSEGVATEAFF. As DNA, the CDR3 is TGTGCCAGCAGTGAGGGTGTAGCCACTGAAGCTTTCTTT.

This chain links TRBV4-3 with TRBJ1-2; D not certain. The V and J ends lost 0 bases and 6 bases respectively, with 20 bases between them. The CDR3 length is 17 residues. From germline, CDR1 is LGHNA and CDR2 YSLEER. CDR3 residues: CASSQEWADTSLDGYTF. CDR3 sequence (DNA): TGCGCCAGCAGCCAAGAATGGGCAGACACGAGCCTAGATGGCTACACCTTC.

The gene calls are TRBV6-5 and TRBJ1-2; 8 positions match TRBD1. The V gene end was trimmed by 5 bases and the J gene end by 4 bases; junction bases not matched to a gene: 6. Germline CDR1 MNHEY, CDR2 SVGAGI. The CDR3 extends over 14 amino acids. For the CDR3, the DNA is TGTGCCAGCAGTACTAAACAGGGGGTCTATGGCTACACCTTC. Translated: CASSTKQGVYGYTF.

This rearrangement joins TRBV7-3 to TRBJ2-7; D is uncertain. V gave up 5 bases and J gave up 2 bases, with 16 bases separating them. Germline CDR1 SGHTA, CDR2 FQGTGA. The CDR3 spans 15 residues. CDR3 protein: CASSPGGGPAYEQYF. The CDR3, as DNA: TGTGCCAGCAGCCCCGGTGGCGGCCCAGCCTACGAGCAGTACTTC.

The chain links TRBV4-3 to TRBJ2-1; 9 bases align to TRBD1. From germline, CDR1 is LGHNA and CDR2 YSLEER. This CDR3 is built from 17 residues. V was clipped by 1 base and J by 8 bases; unmatched bases: 12. CDR3 DNA: TGCGCCAGCAGCCAAGCCCCCGCCGGGACAGGGAAGTATGAGCAGTTCTTC. It codes for CASSQAPAGTGKYEQFF.

In DNA, the CDR3 is TGTGCCAGCAGCGAGTCAGGGGTTGATCAGCCCCAGCATTTT. Amino acid sequence: CASSESGVDQPQHF. The chain combines TRBV9 with TRBJ1-5; the D gene is possibly TRBD1 (6 bases). Trimming removed 3 bases from V and 5 bases from J, with 12 bases in between. This CDR3 region has 14 residues. CDR1 is SGDLS, CDR2 YYNGEE, per germline.

The V and J genes are TRBV28 and TRBJ2-1, with D possibly TRBD2 on 6 matching bases. The length of the CDR3 is 15 residues. Between the trimmed V and J ends, which lost 5 bases and 2 bases, there was a span of 13 bases. Germline CDR1 is MDHEN and CDR2 is SYDVKM. The CDR3 DNA sequence: TGTGCCAGCAGTCCCCGGGGGAACGCCTACAATGAGCAGTTCTTC. This encodes CASSPRGNAYNEQFF.